This T cell receptor (beta chain) came from a study of blood T cells in healthy people across ages. Points from the study as a whole: Using unsorted PBMCs precluded a conclusive naive versus antigen-experienced comparison. More naive CD4+ cells and higher diversity were found in long-lived than in aged donors.

As regards this clonotype: Its antigen is unknown.

Combining a sample-barcoded 5' primer with a J-beta primer mix, a second PCR ran for roughly 7 to 12 cycles. A template-switch adaptor that had 12 random nucleotides put a tag on each cDNA molecule. One entry per CDR3 protein, called by TCRdb with MiXCR from the 5' RACE reads. The table includes over a million distinct CDR3 sequences, about 40% detected once. The CDR3 totals 16 residues. The J segment lost 5 bases and the V segment lost 7 bases, leaving 10 bases of the junction unmatched. The specimen sequenced was blood. The sequence was collected from a woman between 18 and 29 years old in good health. The chain links TRBV12-3 or TRBV12-4 to TRBJ2-5; 13 bases line up with TRBD2. The CDR3 DNA reads as TGTGCCAGCACCCGAGGACTAGCGGGAGCTGAGGAGACCCAGTACTTC. The encoded protein is CASTRGLAGAEETQYF.